Each of the 11 T cell receptor beta chains below was sequenced from the same sample in a study of blood T cell repertoires in COVID-19. Libraries were prepared by immunoSEQ multiplex PCR; TCRdb keeps only in-frame clonotypes and omits some of them. This table has a few hundred thousand clones, about 90% appearing once. The specimen sequenced was peripheral blood. The origin of the receptors is a man aged 35-49 years with acute or convalescent COVID-19.

The V call is TRBV5-4, the J call TRBJ1-6, with D unclear. CDR1 is SGHNT, CDR2 YYREEE, per germline (reference sequence). V shed 4 bases and J shed 7 bases, with 21 bases lying between them. There are 17 residues in the CDR3. CDR3 residues: CASSPGGRQGTNSPLHF. In nucleotides, the CDR3 is TGTGCCAGCAGCCCGGGCGGGAGACAAGGAACAAATTCACCCCTCCACTTT.

V gene TRBV7-9 combines with J gene TRBJ2-5, with TRBD2 matching over 8 bases. CDR3 length equals 15 residues. Germline loops: CDR1 SEHNR, CDR2 FQNEAQ (reference sequence). Germline trimming cut 1 base from V and 5 bases from J; bases unmatched to any gene: 6. CDR3 sequence: CASSLGLLAVETQYF. The CDR3 DNA is TGTGCCAGCAGCTTAGGACTACTAGCGGTGGAGACCCAGTACTTC.

This clone turned up a few times. The genes are TRBV6-5 and TRBJ1-2; D is perhaps TRBD1 (5 bases). V lost 6 bases and J lost 4, with 15 bases in between. This CDR3 comprises 14 residues. The germline gives CDR1 MNHEY, CDR2 SVGAGI. CDR3 loop: CASSPGRVFYGYTF. In DNA form, the CDR3 reads TGTGCCAGCAGCCCAGGGAGGGTATTCTATGGCTACACCTTC.

J is TRBJ1-2 and V is TRBV5-6, with TRBD1 matching over 10 bases. This CDR3 contains 15 residues. Looked up from germline, CDR1 is SGHDT and CDR2 is YYEEEE. V trimming: 3 bases; J trimming: 9 bases; junction bases outside the gene matches: 11. CDR3 amino acids: CASSWRGQGVGSYTF. CDR3 nucleotide sequence: TGTGCCAGCAGCTGGAGAGGACAGGGGGTAGGGAGCTACACCTTC.

The chain combines TRBV2 with TRBJ2-7, with D maybe TRBD2 (6 bases). Germline CDR1 reads SNHLY; CDR2 reads FYNNEI. Trimming left V 4 bases short and J 3 bases short, with 13 bases between. CDR3 length: 14 residues. The CDR3 region has the DNA TGTGCCAGCAGTGGAGACGGGACTGACTACGAGCAGTACTTC. It translates to CASSGDGTDYEQYF.

The J gene is TRBJ1-6, the V gene TRBV7-9; no reliable D call. Germline V gives CDR1 SEHNR, CDR2 FQNEAQ (reference sequence). This CDR3 comprises 12 residues. The germline V and J ends were trimmed by 3 bases and 10 bases, with 7 bases remaining between them. CDR3 protein: CASSFSQSPLHF. In DNA form, the CDR3 reads TGTGCCAGCAGCTTTAGCCAATCACCCCTCCACTTT. The full variable domain, in which reference TRBV7-9 and TRBJ1-6 provide the parts outside the CDR3, is DTGVSQNPRHKITKRGQNVTFRCDPISEHNRLYWYRQTLGQGPEFLTYFQNEAQLEKSRLLSDRFSAERPKGSFSTLEIQRTEQGDSAMYLCASSFSQSPLHFGNGTRLTVT.

The chain is built from TRBV9 and TRBJ2-5, with TRBD2 matching 12 bases. Germline CDR1 reads SGDLS; CDR2 reads YYNGEE. With V trimmed by 5 bases and J by 4 bases, 12 bases remained unmatched. There are 17 residues in the CDR3. The CDR3, as DNA: TGTGCCAGCAGTTCTGGTCTAGCGGGAGGGCCCACAGAGACCCAGTACTTC. Translated: CASSSGLAGGPTETQYF.

The chain employs TRBV19 and TRBJ2-7; TRBD1 aligns across 11 bases. Germline lookup yields CDR1 LNHDA and CDR2 SQIVND (reference sequence). V shed 5 bases, J shed 8 bases, and the junction held 5 bases outside the gene matches. This CDR3 is 13 amino acids long. CDR3 in DNA: TGTGCCAGTAGTTTCGGGACAGGGGGACAGCAGTACTTC. Its protein is CASSFGTGGQQYF. The full variable domain, completed using reference TRBV19 and TRBJ2-7, is DGGITQSPKYLFRKEGQNVTLSCEQNLNHDAMYWYRQDPGQGLRLIYYSQIVNDFQKGDIAEGYSVSREKKESFPLTVTSAQKNPTAFYLCASSFGTGGQQYFGPGTRLTVT.

Concerning this clone: The sample has other DNA sequences that encode this CDR3 too. This sequence joins TRBV27 and TRBJ1-5; 7 bases agree with TRBD1. After removal of 2 bases from V and 0 bases from J, the junction contained 1 base not matched to a gene. Germline V gene data show CDR1 as MNHEY and CDR2 as SMNVEV (reference sequence). CDR3 length equals 15 residues. The CDR3 DNA reads as TGTGCCAGCAGTTTACAGGGGGGTAGCAATCAGCCCCAGCATTTT. Its protein is CASSLQGGSNQPQHF.

The chain is built from TRBV5-6 and TRBJ1-3; 7 positions match TRBD1. The germline gives CDR1 SGHDT, CDR2 YYEEEE. The CDR3 runs 16 residues. V shed 4 bases and J 2 bases; nucleotides not matched to a gene: 9. DNA of the CDR3: TGTGCCAGCAGCCAAGACGACAGGGTTCCTGGAAACACCATATATTTT. Residues: CASSQDDRVPGNTIYF.

The V gene is TRBV14, the J gene TRBJ1-2; 7 bases are a match to TRBD1. The CDR3 loop spans 15 amino acids. Trimming removed 4 bases from V and 2 bases from J; junction bases left unmatched: 7. Germline V CDR1 and CDR2: SGHDN, FVKESK. CDR3 DNA sequence: TGTGCCAGCAGCCGGAGGGACAGCAAAAACTATGGCTACACCTTC. Its translation: CASSRRDSKNYGYTF.